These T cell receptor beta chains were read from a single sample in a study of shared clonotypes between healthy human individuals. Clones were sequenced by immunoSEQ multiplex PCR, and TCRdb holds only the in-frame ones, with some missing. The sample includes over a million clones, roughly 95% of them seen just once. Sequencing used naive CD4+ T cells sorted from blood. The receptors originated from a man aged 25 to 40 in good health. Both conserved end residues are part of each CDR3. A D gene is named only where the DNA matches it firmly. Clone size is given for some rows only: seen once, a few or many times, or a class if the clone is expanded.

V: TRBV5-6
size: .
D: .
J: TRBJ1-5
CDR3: CASSLQQVGGQPQHF
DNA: TGTGCCAGCAGCTTGCAACAGGTGGGTGGTCAGCCCCAGCATTTT

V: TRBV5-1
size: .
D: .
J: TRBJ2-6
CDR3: CASRFLITGANVLTF
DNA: TGCGCCAGCCGCTTTTTGATTACTGGGGCCAACGTCCTGACTTTC

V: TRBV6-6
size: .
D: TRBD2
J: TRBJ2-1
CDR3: CASSSPGLAGWGAFF
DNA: TGTGCCAGCAGCTCCCCGGGACTAGCGGGTTGGGGGGCGTTCTTC

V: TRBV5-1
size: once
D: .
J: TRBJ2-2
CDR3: CASSSGKSQNTGELFF
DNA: TGCGCCAGCAGCTCCGGGAAGTCCCAAAACACCGGGGAGCTGTTTTTT

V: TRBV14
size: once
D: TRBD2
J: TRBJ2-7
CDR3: CASNQVVINGFPGLATYEQYF
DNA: TGTGCCAGCAACCAAGTCGTCATTAACGGGTTCCCGGGACTAGCGACCTACGAGCAGTACTTC

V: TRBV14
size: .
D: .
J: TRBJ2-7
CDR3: CASSGDILGEQYF
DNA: TGTGCCAGCAGCGGCGACATCCTAGGCGAGCAGTACTTC

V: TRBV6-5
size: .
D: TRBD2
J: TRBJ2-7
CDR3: CASRETSGRAYEQYF
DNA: TGTGCCAGCAGGGAGACTAGCGGGAGAGCCTACGAGCAGTACTTC

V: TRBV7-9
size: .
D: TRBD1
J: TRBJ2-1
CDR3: CASSYPGTAFNEQFF
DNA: TGTGCCAGCAGCTACCCCGGGACAGCTTTCAATGAGCAGTTCTTC

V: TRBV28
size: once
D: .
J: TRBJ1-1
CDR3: CASTSEGQEMGAFF
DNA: TGTGCCAGCACATCCGAGGGGCAAGAGATGGGTGCTTTCTTT

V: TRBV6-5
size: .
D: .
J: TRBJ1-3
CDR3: CASSPGHARNTIYF
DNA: TGTGCCAGCAGTCCGGGACACGCTAGAAACACCATATATTTT

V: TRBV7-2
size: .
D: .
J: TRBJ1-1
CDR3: CASSRATGENTEAFF
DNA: TGTGCCAGCAGTCGTGCAACAGGAGAGAACACTGAAGCTTTCTTT

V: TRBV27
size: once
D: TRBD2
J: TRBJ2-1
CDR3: CASSLSKGTSGTNEQFF
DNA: TGTGCCAGCAGTTTATCGAAAGGGACTAGCGGGACCAATGAGCAGTTCTTC

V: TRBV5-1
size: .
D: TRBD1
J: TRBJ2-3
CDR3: CASSYDRVKDTQYF
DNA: TGCGCCAGCTCTTACGACAGGGTGAAAGATACGCAGTATTTT

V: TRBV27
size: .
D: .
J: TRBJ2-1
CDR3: CAAKGSYNEQFF
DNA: TGTGCCGCGAAAGGCTCCTACAATGAGCAGTTCTTC

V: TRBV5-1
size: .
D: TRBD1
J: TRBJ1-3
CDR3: CASRLTGGSGNTIYF
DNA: TGCGCCAGCAGATTAACAGGGGGCTCTGGAAACACCATATATTTT

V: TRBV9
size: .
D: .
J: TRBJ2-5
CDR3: CASSHLQAWGQETQYF
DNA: TGTGCCAGCAGTCATCTCCAGGCTTGGGGCCAAGAGACCCAGTACTTC